The 30 T cell receptor beta chains reported below all come from one sample, sequenced in a study of ipilimumab plus nivolumab after autologous stem cell transplantation. Produced via immunoSEQ multiplex PCR; TCRdb's table is partial and in-frame only. The profile shows 16,000 or so clones, over 60% of them singletons. Sequences were derived from PBMCs, sampled in a trial of ipilimumab plus nivolumab as post-transplant consolidation. These receptors were collected from a male donor with diffuse large B-cell lymphoma.

The chain links TRBV14 to TRBJ2-2, with 10 bases matching TRBD2. V lost 4 bases and J lost 6; bases outside the gene matches: 5. CDR3 length: 15 residues. Germline CDR1 reads SGHDN; CDR2 reads FVKESK. This CDR3 is CASSPSGRGAGELFF. The CDR3 DNA is TGTGCCAGCAGCCCTAGCGGGAGAGGTGCCGGGGAGCTGTTTTTT. The full variable domain, rest sourced from reference TRBV14 and TRBJ2-2, is EAGVTQFPSHSVIEKGQTVTLRCDPISGHDNLYWYRRVMGKEIKFLLHFVKESKQDESGMPNNRFLAERTGGTYSTLKVQPAELEDSGVYFCASSPSGRGAGELFFGEGSRLTVL.

The rearrangement joins TRBV19 to TRBJ1-2; the D is unclear. Germline CDR1 LNHDA, CDR2 SQIVND (reference sequence). The CDR3 has 14 amino acids. The V and J ends lost 5 bases and 9 bases respectively, with 19 bases between them. The CDR3 is CASSPSQDAGRYTF. Written as DNA, the CDR3 is TGTGCCAGTAGTCCCTCTCAGGACGCCGGGCGCTACACCTTC.

This clone is deemed medium-sized. V gene TRBV2 combines with J gene TRBJ1-6, with D possibly matching TRBD1 (5 bases). V lost 6 bases and J lost 7, with 7 bases in between. This CDR3 is built from 12 residues. Germline V lookup: CDR1 SNHLY, CDR2 FYNNEI. The CDR3: CASREGNSPLHF. The CDR3 nucleotides read TGTGCCAGCAGGGAGGGGAATTCACCCCTCCACTTT.

The V and J genes are TRBV19 and TRBJ1-4; D may be TRBD1 (6 bases). V was clipped by 3 bases and J by 1 base, with 15 bases between them. The CDR3 totals 17 residues. Germline CDR1 reads LNHDA; CDR2 reads SQIVND (reference sequence). DNA for the CDR3: TGTGCCAGTAGTATCTCCGGGACATCGGGAACTAATGAAAAACTGTTTTTT. Residues: CASSISGTSGTNEKLFF.

This clone has more than one count but fewer than ten. V and J are TRBV6-7 and TRBJ1-5, with D uncertain. TRBV6-7 is an open reading frame, and its role is uncertain. V was clipped by 7 bases and J by 1 base, with 5 bases between them. The CDR3 runs 12 residues. CDR3 sequence reads: CASTGSNQPQHF. The CDR3 DNA reads TGTGCCAGCACCGGAAGCAATCAGCCCCAGCATTTT.

For this clone: The same CDR3 can be traced to other DNA sequences in this sample. The chain is built from TRBV7-3 and TRBJ2-3; 12 bases agree with TRBD2. The CDR3 loop spans 16 amino acids. Germline V gene sequence: CDR1 SGHTA, CDR2 FQGTGA. The trim removed 5 bases at V and 0 bases at J, leaving 3 bases unmatched. As DNA, the CDR3 is TGTGCCAGCAGCCCAGGACTAGCGGGAAGCACAGATACGCAGTATTTT. Its protein is CASSPGLAGSTDTQYF.

This chain links TRBV6-1 with TRBJ1-4; D is ambiguous. Between the trimmed V and J ends, which lost 6 bases and 7 bases, there was a span of 15 bases. The CDR3 extends over 14 amino acids. The germline V gene encodes CDR1 MNHNS and CDR2 SASEGT. The chain's CDR3 is CASREPERVEKLFF. The CDR3 coding sequence is TGTGCCAGCAGGGAACCGGAGAGGGTTGAAAAACTGTTTTTT.

This rearrangement joins TRBV15 to TRBJ2-5; 12 bases fit TRBD2. With V trimmed by 2 bases and J by 4 bases, 8 bases remained unmatched. The length of the CDR3 is 17 residues. Germline CDR1 is LNHNV and CDR2 is YYDKDF (reference sequence). The CDR3 loop is CATSRTRTSGTGETQYF. The CDR3 nucleotides are TGTGCCACCAGCAGAACCCGGACTAGCGGGACGGGAGAGACCCAGTACTTC.

The chain uses TRBV19 and TRBJ2-1; 9 bases line up with TRBD2. The J segment lost 4 bases and the V segment lost 1 base, leaving 5 bases of the junction unmatched. This CDR3 has 16 amino acids. CDR1 is LNHDA and CDR2 is SQIVND in the germline V gene (reference sequence). The CDR3 protein is CASSIVVAGAYNEQFF. In nucleotides, the CDR3 is TGTGCCAGTAGTATAGTAGTAGCGGGGGCGTACAATGAGCAGTTCTTC.

The rearrangement joins TRBV29-1 to TRBJ2-7; either TRBD1 or TRBD2 may fit D (5 bases each). Germline CDR1 SQVTM, CDR2 ANQGSEA. The CDR3 loop spans 13 amino acids. The V end was cut by 6 bases, the J end by 6 bases, with 18 bases between. CDR3 coding DNA: TGCAGCGTCATTAGCGATTTTGGGGGCGAGCAGTACTTC. Translation: CSVISDFGGEQYF.

The CDR3 DNA reads as TGTGCCAGCACGCTAGCGGGAGGCAATGAGCAGTTCTTC. It specifies CASTLAGGNEQFF. This chain links TRBV27 with TRBJ2-1, with 11 bases matching TRBD2. Germline CDR1 and CDR2: MNHEY and SMNVEV (reference sequence). The trim removed 7 bases at V and 6 bases at J, leaving 2 bases unmatched. The CDR3 has 13 residues.

The V call is TRBV27, the J call TRBJ1-4; no clear D. Germline CDR1 reads MNHEY; CDR2 reads SMNVEV (reference sequence). Trimming took off 10 bases at V and 2 bases at J, with 11 bases between the two ends. The CDR3 length is 13 residues. This CDR3 is CANPGLTNEKLFF. As DNA, the CDR3 is TGTGCCAACCCCGGGTTGACTAATGAAAAACTGTTTTTT.

The genes are TRBV18 and TRBJ1-4; D unclear. The germline V gene encodes CDR1 KGHSH and CDR2 LQKENI. The CDR3 runs 16 residues. Trimming removed 2 bases at V and 0 bases at J, with 10 bases between. The CDR3 protein is CASSPGGSATNEKLFF. DNA for the CDR3: TGTGCCAGCTCACCAGGAGGGTCGGCAACTAATGAAAAACTGTTTTTT.

This clone was detected a few times. The rearrangement uses TRBV27 and TRBJ2-2, with 7 positions matching TRBD2. The germline gives CDR1 MNHEY, CDR2 SMNVEV (reference sequence). The V gene end was trimmed by 3 bases and the J gene end by 5 bases; junction bases not matched to a gene: 3. This CDR3 has 14 amino acids. For the CDR3, the DNA is TGTGCCAGCAGTTTGCGGGGGAGGACCGGGGAGCTGTTTTTT. The encoded protein is CASSLRGRTGELFF.

The chain joins TRBV29-1 to TRBJ1-2; TRBD1 matches 9 bases. Germline CDR1 reads SQVTM; CDR2 reads ANQGSEA. V lost 6 bases and J lost 3; bases outside the gene matches: 5. The length of the CDR3 is 13 residues. The CDR3 spells CSVEDRGDYGYTF. CDR3 coding DNA: TGCAGCGTCGAGGACAGGGGAGACTATGGCTACACCTTC.

This chain uses TRBV18 with TRBJ2-5; D is possibly TRBD2 (5 bases). V was clipped by 5 bases and J by 2 bases, with 9 bases between them. The V gene's germline CDR1 is KGHSH and CDR2 LQKENI. The CDR3 is made up of 13 amino acids. CDR3 sequence reads: CASSEGAQETQYF. In DNA form, the CDR3 reads TGTGCCAGCTCAGAGGGAGCTCAAGAGACCCAGTACTTC.

The J gene is TRBJ1-2, the V gene TRBV5-5; D gene unclear. Germline loops: CDR1 SGHKS, CDR2 YYEKEE (reference sequence). The V and J ends lost 5 bases and 7 bases respectively, with 12 bases between them. CDR3 length: 12 residues. The CDR3 sequence is CASSLFGGGYTF. For the CDR3, the DNA is TGTGCCAGCAGTCTTTTTGGCGGTGGCTACACCTTC.

This chain connects TRBV4-2 to TRBJ2-2; D gene unclear. The germline V gene has CDR1 LGHNA and CDR2 YNFKEQ. V lost 0 bases and J 6 bases, leaving 17 bases between the germline ends. This CDR3 is built from 17 residues. The CDR3 region has the DNA TGTGCCAGCAGCCAAGAATCTACAGCTATGATCCCCGGGGAGCTGTTTTTT. Its translation is CASSQESTAMIPGELFF.

The chain is built from TRBV11-2 and TRBJ2-7; 10 bases are a match to TRBD1. The CDR3 consists of 14 residues. Losses at the gene ends were 7 bases for V and 1 base for J; bases not matched to a gene: 4. Germline lookup yields CDR1 SGHAT and CDR2 FQNNGV. CDR3 DNA: TGTGCCAGCACCAAGGACAGGGGGTCCTACGAGCAGTACTTC. Translating it yields CASTKDRGSYEQYF.

The gene calls are TRBV29-1 and TRBJ2-1; 8 nucleotides match TRBD1. The trim removed 1 base at V and 8 bases at J, leaving 7 bases unmatched. This CDR3 contains 14 residues. Looked up from germline, CDR1 is SQVTM and CDR2 is ANQGSEA. The CDR3 spells CSVEGSDRGDEQFF. The CDR3 region has the DNA TGCAGCGTTGAAGGGTCCGACAGGGGCGATGAGCAGTTCTTC.

The chain links TRBV12-5 to TRBJ1-2; 7 nucleotides align to TRBD1. This CDR3 contains 16 residues. V dropped 8 bases and J dropped 4; count of bases not matched to a gene: 16. Germline CDR1 reads LGHNT; CDR2 reads FRNRAP. The CDR3 DNA is TGTGCTAGTTGGTACGGACAGGCTTATCAAGGCTATGGCTACACCTTC. It codes for CASWYGQAYQGYGYTF.

The sample holds a few counts of this clone. The chain joins TRBV27 to TRBJ2-4; TRBD2 might be the D (7 bases). The CDR3 contains 16 residues. V was cut by 7 bases and J by 0 bases, with 16 bases left in between. The V gene's germline CDR1 is MNHEY and CDR2 SMNVEV (reference sequence). CDR3 nucleotides: TGTGCCAGCAAACCGTTGGGGGGGGCAGCCAAAAACATTCAGTACTTC. This gives the protein CASKPLGGAAKNIQYF.

V is TRBV5-1 and J is TRBJ2-1, with D maybe TRBD1 (5 bases). The V end was cut by 4 bases, the J end by 6 bases, with 14 bases between. Germline V gives CDR1 SGHRS, CDR2 YFSETQ. The CDR3 covers 14 residues. The CDR3 here is CASSLAQGVNEQFF. DNA for the CDR3: TGCGCCAGCAGCCTCGCCCAAGGGGTCAATGAGCAGTTCTTC.

The rearrangement uses TRBV5-5 and TRBJ1-4; D unresolved. V was clipped by 2 bases and J by 8 bases, with 13 bases between them. The CDR3 sequence is 14 residues long. The germline gives CDR1 SGHKS, CDR2 YYEKEE (reference sequence). This chain's CDR3 is CASSFSTGREKLFF. As DNA, the CDR3 is TGTGCCAGCAGCTTTTCGACGGGAAGAGAAAAACTGTTTTTT. The full variable domain, completed using reference TRBV5-5 and TRBJ1-4, is DAGVTQSPTHLIKTRGQQVTLRCSPISGHKSVSWYQQVLGQGPQFIFQYYEKEERGRGNFPDRFSARQFPNYSSELNVNALLLGDSALYLCASSFSTGREKLFFGSGTQLSVL.

The V and J genes are TRBV5-4 and TRBJ2-2; 14 bases agree with TRBD2. The V gene end was trimmed by 7 bases and the J gene end by 5 bases; junction bases not matched to a gene: 10. The CDR3 contains 17 residues. In germline, CDR1 is SGHNT, CDR2 YYREEE (reference sequence). CDR3: CASRPTSGGAFTGELFF. As DNA, the CDR3 is TGTGCCAGCCGCCCGACTAGCGGGGGGGCCTTTACCGGGGAGCTGTTTTTT.

Notes on this clone: The junction and the germline gene differ at one end; a read error may be behind it. The chain is built from TRBV2 and TRBJ2-7; a possible D gene is TRBD1 (7 bases). In germline, CDR1 is SNHLY, CDR2 FYNNEI. The CDR3 runs to 14 residues. CDR3 in DNA: TGTGCCAGCAGTCTGGAGGAGGGGGCGGGCGCCGGGTTCTTC. Translated: CASSLEEGAGAGFF.

The chain recombines TRBV4-1 with TRBJ2-7, with 8 bases lining up with TRBD2. This CDR3 is 17 amino acids long. Germline V CDR1 and CDR2: MGHRA, YSYEKL. The trim removed 4 bases at V and 0 bases at J, leaving 11 bases unmatched. Here the CDR3 DNA reads TGCGCCAGCAGCCGTACCACGGGGGGGGCTAGCTCCTACGAGCAGTACTTC. Protein sequence: CASSRTTGGASSYEQYF.

The chain couples TRBV10-2 to TRBJ2-1; TRBD2 is a possible D gene (6 bases). The germline V gene has CDR1 WSHSY and CDR2 SAAADI. This CDR3 comprises 14 residues. Trimming stripped 8 bases from V and 2 bases from J, with 13 bases between. The chain's CDR3 is CASLLRGAYNEQFF. Written as DNA, the CDR3 is TGCGCCAGCCTGCTACGCGGGGCCTACAATGAGCAGTTCTTC.

The chain joins TRBV19 to TRBJ1-5; D unclear. CDR3 length: 13 amino acids. CDR1 is LNHDA and CDR2 is SQIVND in the germline V gene (reference sequence). V shed 5 bases and J shed 4 bases, with 9 bases lying between them. CDR3 region: CASSGSVNQPQHF. For the CDR3, the DNA is TGTGCCAGTAGTGGGTCGGTGAATCAGCCCCAGCATTTT.

By sample fraction, this clone is medium-sized (0.01 to 0.1%). This chain links TRBV10-1 with TRBJ2-3, with TRBD2 matching 7 bases. Germline assignment: CDR1 WNHNN and CDR2 SYGVQD (reference sequence). The CDR3 covers 14 residues. V shed 5 bases and J 6 bases; nucleotides not matched to a gene: 8. The CDR3 bases are TGCGCCAGCAGTCCTGCCCGCGGGGGTGATACGCAGTATTTT. This sequence encodes CASSPARGGDTQYF.